One TCR beta chain is described in this entry. Its antigen is undetermined. V shed 0 bases and J 0 bases; nucleotides not matched to a gene: 10. This CDR3 contains 19 residues. Germline loops: CDR1 LNHNV, CDR2 YYDKDF (reference sequence). This sample was included in a study of long-term antiretroviral therapy in people with HIV. Study-level results: In HIV, the repertoires covered a tighter span of CDR3 lengths than in controls. Clones expanded before ART dominated the repertoire at all time points.

Per donor, at least one pre-ART and at least two post-ART PBMC samples were obtained. Held in samples before DNA extraction were roughly 1-11 million cryopreserved PBMC. With survey level as its setting, the immunoSEQ assay was v3.0. Produced via immunoSEQ multiplex PCR; TCRdb's table is partial and in-frame only. The sample holds 20,000 to 25,000 clones, approximately 80% seen once. This clonotype was obtained from a man in his thirties or forties with HIV. The V gene is TRBV15, the J gene TRBJ2-2, with TRBD1 matching 7 bases. Sequences were derived from unsorted PBMCs, sampled 0.7 years before starting antiretroviral therapy. CDR3: CATSREVAGGPSNTGELFF. The CDR3 DNA follows: TGTGCCACCAGCAGAGAAGTTGCAGGGGGTCCCTCGAACACCGGGGAGCTGTTTTTT.